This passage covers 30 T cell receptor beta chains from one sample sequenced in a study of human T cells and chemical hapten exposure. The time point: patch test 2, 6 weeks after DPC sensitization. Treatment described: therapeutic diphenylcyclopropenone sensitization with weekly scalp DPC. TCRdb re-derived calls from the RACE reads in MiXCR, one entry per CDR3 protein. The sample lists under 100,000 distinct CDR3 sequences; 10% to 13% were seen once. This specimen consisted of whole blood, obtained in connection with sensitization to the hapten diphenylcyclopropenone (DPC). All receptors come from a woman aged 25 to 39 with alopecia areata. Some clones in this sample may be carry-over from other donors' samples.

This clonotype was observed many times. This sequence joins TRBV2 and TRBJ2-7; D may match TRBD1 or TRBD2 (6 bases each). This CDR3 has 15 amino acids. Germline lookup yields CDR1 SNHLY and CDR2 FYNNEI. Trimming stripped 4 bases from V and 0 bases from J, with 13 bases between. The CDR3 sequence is CASSVKGGSSYEQYF. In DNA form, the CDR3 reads TGTGCCAGCAGTGTCAAGGGGGGAAGCTCCTACGAGCAGTACTTC.

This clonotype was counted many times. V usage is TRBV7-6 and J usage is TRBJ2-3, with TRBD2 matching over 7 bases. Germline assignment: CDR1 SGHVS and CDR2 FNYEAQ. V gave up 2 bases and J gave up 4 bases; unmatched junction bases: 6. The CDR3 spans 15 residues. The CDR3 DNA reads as TGTGCCAGCAGCTTAATCTCGGCGGGAGCAGATACGCAGTATTTT. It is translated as CASSLISAGADTQYF.

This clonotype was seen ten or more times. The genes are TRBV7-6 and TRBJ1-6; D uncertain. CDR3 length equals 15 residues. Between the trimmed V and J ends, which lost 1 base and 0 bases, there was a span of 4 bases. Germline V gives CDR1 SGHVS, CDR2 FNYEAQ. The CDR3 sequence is CASSLGGSYNSPLHF. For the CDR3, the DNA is TGTGCCAGCAGCTTAGGGGGCTCCTATAATTCACCCCTCCACTTT.

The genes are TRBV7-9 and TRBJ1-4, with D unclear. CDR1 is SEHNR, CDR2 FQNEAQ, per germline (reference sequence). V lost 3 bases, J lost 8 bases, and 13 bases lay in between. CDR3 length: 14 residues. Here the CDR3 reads CASSFGVQDEKLFF. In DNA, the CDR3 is TGTGCCAGCAGCTTCGGGGTGCAGGACGAAAAACTGTTTTTT. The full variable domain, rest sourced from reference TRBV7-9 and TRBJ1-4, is DTGVSQNPRHKITKRGQNVTFRCDPISEHNRLYWYRQTLGQGPEFLTYFQNEAQLEKSRLLSDRFSAERPKGSFSTLEIQRTEQGDSAMYLCASSFGVQDEKLFFGSGTQLSVL.

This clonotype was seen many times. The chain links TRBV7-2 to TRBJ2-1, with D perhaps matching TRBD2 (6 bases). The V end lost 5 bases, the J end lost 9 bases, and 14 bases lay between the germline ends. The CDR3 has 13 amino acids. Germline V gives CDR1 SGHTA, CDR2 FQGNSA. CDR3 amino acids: CASSRAGGAEQFF. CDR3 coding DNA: TGTGCCAGCAGCAGAGCTGGCGGGGCTGAGCAGTTCTTC.

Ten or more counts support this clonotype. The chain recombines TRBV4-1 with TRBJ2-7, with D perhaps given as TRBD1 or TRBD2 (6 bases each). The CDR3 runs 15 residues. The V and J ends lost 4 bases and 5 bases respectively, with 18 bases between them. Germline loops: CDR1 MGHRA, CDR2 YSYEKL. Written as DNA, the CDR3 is TGCGCCAGCAGCCGCCTGGGAGGCAGGGGCAACGAGCAGTACTTC. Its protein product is CASSRLGGRGNEQYF.

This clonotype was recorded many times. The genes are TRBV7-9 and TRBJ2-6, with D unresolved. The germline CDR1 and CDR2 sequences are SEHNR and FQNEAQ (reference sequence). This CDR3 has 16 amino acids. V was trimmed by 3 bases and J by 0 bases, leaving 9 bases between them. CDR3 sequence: CASSFSPRSGANVLTF. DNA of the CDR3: TGTGCCAGCAGCTTCTCTCCCCGCTCTGGGGCCAACGTCCTGACTTTC.

CDR3 bases: TGTGCCAGCAGTGCTAGGACAGGGAGCCACGAGCAGTACTTC. The encoded protein is CASSARTGSHEQYF. The chain combines TRBV2 with TRBJ2-7; 8 positions agree with TRBD1. The CDR3 runs to 14 residues. V shed 4 bases, J shed 5 bases, and the junction held 7 bases outside the gene matches. CDR1 is SNHLY and CDR2 is FYNNEI in the germline V gene.

CDR3: CASSRDSSSGNTIYF. CDR3 bases: TGTGCCAGCAGCCGGGACAGTAGCTCTGGAAACACCATATATTTT. The chain combines TRBV6-5 with TRBJ1-3; the match to TRBD1 covers 7 bases. CDR1 is MNHEY, CDR2 SVGAGI, per germline. CDR3 length: 15 residues. With V trimmed by 6 bases and J by 0 bases, 5 bases remained unmatched.

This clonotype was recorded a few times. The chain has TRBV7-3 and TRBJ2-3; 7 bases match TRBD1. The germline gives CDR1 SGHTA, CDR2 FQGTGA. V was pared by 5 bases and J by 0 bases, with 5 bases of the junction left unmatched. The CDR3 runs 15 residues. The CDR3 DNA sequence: TGTGCCAGCAGCCGCCGACAGGGAAGCACAGATACGCAGTATTTT. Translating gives CASSRRQGSTDTQYF.

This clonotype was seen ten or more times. CDR3 nucleotide sequence: TGTGCCAGCTCACCACTTAGGACAGGTTACCAAGAGACCCAGTACTTC. The encoded protein is CASSPLRTGYQETQYF. V and J are TRBV18 and TRBJ2-5; the match to TRBD1 covers 7 bases. Germline CDR1 KGHSH, CDR2 LQKENI. The junction had 5 bases not matched to a gene; V was cut back by 1 base and J by 0 bases. The length of the CDR3 is 16 residues.

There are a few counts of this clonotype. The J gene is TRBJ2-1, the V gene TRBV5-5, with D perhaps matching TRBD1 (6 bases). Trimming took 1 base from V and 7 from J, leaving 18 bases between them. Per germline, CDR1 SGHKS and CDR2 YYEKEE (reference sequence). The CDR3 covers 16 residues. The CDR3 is CASSLFGTPGENEQFF. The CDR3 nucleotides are TGTGCCAGCAGCTTGTTCGGGACACCGGGTGAGAATGAGCAGTTCTTC. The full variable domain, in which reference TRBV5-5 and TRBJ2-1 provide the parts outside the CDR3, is DAGVTQSPTHLIKTRGQQVTLRCSPISGHKSVSWYQQVLGQGPQFIFQYYEKEERGRGNFPDRFSARQFPNYSSELNVNALLLGDSALYLCASSLFGTPGENEQFFGPGTRLTVL.

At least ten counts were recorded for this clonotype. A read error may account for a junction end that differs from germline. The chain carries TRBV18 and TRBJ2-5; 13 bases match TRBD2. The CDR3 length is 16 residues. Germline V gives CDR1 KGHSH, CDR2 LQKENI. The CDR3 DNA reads TGTGCCAGCTCACCTGGACTAGCGGGGGACCAAGAGACCAAGTACTTC. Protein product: CASSPGLAGDQETKYF.

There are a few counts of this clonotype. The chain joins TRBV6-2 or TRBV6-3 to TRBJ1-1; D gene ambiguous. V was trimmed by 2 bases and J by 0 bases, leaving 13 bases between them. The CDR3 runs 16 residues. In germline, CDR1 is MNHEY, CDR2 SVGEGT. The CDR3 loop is CASSYRPAGLNTEAFF. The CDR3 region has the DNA TGTGCCAGCAGTTACCGCCCCGCAGGACTGAACACTGAAGCTTTCTTT.

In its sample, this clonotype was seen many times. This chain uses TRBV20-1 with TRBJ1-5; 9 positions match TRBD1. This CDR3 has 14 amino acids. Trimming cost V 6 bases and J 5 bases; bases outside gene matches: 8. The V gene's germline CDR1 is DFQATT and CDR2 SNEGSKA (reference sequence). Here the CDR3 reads CSAAGTGYYQPQHF. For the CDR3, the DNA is TGCAGTGCAGCCGGGACAGGGTATTATCAGCCCCAGCATTTT.

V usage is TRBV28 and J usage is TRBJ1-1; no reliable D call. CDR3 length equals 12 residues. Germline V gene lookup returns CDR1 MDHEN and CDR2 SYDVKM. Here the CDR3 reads CGVSTQNTEAFF. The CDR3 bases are TGTGGCGTCTCCACCCAGAACACTGAAGCTTTCTTT.

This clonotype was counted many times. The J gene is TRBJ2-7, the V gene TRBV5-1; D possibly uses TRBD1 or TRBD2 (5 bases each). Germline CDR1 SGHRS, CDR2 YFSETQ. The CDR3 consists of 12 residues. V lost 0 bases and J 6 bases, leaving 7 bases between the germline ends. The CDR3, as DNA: TGCGCCAGCAGCTTGGCCGGGGCCGAGCAGTACTTC. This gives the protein CASSLAGAEQYF. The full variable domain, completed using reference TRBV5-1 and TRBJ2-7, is KAGVTQTPRYLIKTRGQQVTLSCSPISGHRSVSWYQQTPGQGLQFLFEYFSETQRNKGNFPGRFSGRQFSNSRSEMNVSTLELGDSALYLCASSLAGAEQYFGPGTRLTVT.

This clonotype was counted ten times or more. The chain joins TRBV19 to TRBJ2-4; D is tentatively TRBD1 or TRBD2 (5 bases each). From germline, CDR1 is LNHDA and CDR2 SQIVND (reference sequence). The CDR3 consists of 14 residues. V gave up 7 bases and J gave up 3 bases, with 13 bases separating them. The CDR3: CASTATGGKNIQYF. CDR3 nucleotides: TGTGCCAGTACCGCGACTGGGGGCAAAAACATTCAGTACTTC.

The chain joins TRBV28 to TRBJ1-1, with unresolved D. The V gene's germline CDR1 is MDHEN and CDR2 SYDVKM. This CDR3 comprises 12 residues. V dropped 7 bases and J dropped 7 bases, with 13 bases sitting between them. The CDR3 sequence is CASTLGINEAFF. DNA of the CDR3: TGTGCCAGCACCCTTGGAATAAATGAAGCTTTCTTT.

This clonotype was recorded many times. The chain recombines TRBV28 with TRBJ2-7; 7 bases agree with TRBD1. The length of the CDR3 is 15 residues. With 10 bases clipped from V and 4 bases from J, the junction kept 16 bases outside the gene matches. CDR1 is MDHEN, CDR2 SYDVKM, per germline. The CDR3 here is CATNEAGTENYEQYF. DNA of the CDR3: TGTGCCACCAACGAAGCCGGGACAGAAAATTACGAGCAGTACTTC.

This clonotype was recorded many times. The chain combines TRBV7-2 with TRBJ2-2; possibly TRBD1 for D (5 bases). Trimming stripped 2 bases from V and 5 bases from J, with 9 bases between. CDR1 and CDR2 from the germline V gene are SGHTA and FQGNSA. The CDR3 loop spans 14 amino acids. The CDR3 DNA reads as TGTGCCAGCAGCTTACAGGGCCTGACCGGGGAGCTGTTTTTT. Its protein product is CASSLQGLTGELFF.

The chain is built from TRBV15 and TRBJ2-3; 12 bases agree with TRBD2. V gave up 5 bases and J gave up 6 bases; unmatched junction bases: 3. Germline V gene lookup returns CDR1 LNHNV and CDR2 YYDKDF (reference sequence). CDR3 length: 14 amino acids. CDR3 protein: CATSPSGGADTQYF. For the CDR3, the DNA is TGTGCCACCAGCCCTAGCGGGGGGGCCGATACGCAGTATTTT.

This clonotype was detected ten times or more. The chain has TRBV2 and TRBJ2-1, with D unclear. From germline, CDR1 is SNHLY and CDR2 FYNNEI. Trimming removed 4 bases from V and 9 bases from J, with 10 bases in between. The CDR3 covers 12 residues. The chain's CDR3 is CASSVLVGEQFF. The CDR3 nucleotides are TGTGCCAGCAGTGTGCTGGTAGGTGAGCAGTTCTTC.

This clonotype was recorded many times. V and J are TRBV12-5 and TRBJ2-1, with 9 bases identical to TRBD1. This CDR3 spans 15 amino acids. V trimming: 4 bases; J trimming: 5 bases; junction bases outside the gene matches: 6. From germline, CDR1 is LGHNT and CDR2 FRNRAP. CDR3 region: CASGSGQGWNNEQFF. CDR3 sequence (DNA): TGTGCTAGTGGTTCCGGACAGGGGTGGAACAATGAGCAGTTCTTC.

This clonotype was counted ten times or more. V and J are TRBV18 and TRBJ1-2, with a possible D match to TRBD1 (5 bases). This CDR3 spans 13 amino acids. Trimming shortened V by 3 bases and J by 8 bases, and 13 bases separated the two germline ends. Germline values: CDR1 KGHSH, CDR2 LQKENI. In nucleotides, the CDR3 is TGTGCCAGCTCACCCGGGACCCTGGAGGGCTACACCTTC. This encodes CASSPGTLEGYTF. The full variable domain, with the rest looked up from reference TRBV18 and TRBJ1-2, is NAGVMQNPRHLVRRRGQEARLRCSPMKGHSHVYWYRQLPEEGLKFMVYLQKENIIDESGMPKERFSAEFPKEGPSILRIQQVVRGDSAAYFCASSPGTLEGYTFGSGTRLTVV.

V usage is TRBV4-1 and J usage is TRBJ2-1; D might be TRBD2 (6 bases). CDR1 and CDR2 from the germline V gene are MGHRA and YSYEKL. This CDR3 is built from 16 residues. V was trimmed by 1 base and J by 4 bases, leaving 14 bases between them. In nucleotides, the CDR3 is TGCGCCAGCAGCCAAGTACTCAGCGGGCCGTACAATGAGCAGTTCTTC. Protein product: CASSQVLSGPYNEQFF.

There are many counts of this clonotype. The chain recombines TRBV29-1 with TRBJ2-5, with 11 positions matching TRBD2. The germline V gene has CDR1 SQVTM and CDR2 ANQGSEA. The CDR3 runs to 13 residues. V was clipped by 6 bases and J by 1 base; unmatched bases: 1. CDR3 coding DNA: TGCAGCGTAGGGACTAGCGGCCAAGAGACCCAGTACTTC. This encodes CSVGTSGQETQYF.

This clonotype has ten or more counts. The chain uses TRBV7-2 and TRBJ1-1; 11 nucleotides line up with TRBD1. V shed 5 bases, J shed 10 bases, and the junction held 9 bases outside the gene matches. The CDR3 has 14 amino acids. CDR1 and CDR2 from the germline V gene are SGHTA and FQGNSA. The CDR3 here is CASSRTGGAIAAFF. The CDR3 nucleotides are TGTGCCAGCAGCCGGACAGGGGGCGCAATAGCAGCTTTCTTT.

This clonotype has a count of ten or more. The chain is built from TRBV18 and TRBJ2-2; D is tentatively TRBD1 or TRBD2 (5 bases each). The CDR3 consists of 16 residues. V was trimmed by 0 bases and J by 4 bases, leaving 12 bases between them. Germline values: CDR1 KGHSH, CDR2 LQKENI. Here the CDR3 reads CASSPPTGRPTGELFF. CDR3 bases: TGTGCCAGCTCACCACCGACGGGGCGGCCCACCGGGGAGCTGTTTTTT.

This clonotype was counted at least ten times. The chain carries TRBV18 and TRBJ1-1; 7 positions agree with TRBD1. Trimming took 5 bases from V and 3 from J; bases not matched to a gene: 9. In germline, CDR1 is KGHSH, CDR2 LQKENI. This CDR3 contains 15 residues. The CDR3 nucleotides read TGTGCCAGCTCATACCAGAGGGGGCAGGACACTGAAGCTTTCTTT. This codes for CASSYQRGQDTEAFF.